This record covers a single TCR beta chain. Its cognate antigen is unknown. The germline V gene has CDR1 SGHTA and CDR2 FQGNSA. There are 15 residues in the CDR3. V trimming: 8 bases; J trimming: 8 bases; junction bases outside the gene matches: 10. Amplification used 60 Vbeta primers and 13 Jbeta primers. Sequencing used immunoSEQ multiplex PCR; TCRdb keeps in-frame clones, though not all of them. The top ten clones hold over 13% of a sample with approximately 150,000 clones, roughly three quarters of them seen once. The data are from a study of cytomegalovirus exposure and HLA in healthy donors. Whole-study results and caveats: In a later analysis, an Asian-associated ancestry cluster reportedly showed fewer N-insertions than the 666-donor mean. Researchers counted around 150 TCR beta chains as cytomegalovirus-associated. In an earlier analysis, productive rearrangement rates for most beta V segments clustered near 87% or 30%.

This TCR derives from a woman in her forties in good health and CMV-seronegative. This chain joins TRBV7-2 and TRBJ1-6; 9 bases match TRBD1. The material sequenced was PBMCs. The chain's CDR3 is CASGGTGRMDSPLHF. Here the CDR3 DNA reads TGTGCCAGCGGGGGGACAGGGAGGATGGATTCACCCCTCCACTTT.